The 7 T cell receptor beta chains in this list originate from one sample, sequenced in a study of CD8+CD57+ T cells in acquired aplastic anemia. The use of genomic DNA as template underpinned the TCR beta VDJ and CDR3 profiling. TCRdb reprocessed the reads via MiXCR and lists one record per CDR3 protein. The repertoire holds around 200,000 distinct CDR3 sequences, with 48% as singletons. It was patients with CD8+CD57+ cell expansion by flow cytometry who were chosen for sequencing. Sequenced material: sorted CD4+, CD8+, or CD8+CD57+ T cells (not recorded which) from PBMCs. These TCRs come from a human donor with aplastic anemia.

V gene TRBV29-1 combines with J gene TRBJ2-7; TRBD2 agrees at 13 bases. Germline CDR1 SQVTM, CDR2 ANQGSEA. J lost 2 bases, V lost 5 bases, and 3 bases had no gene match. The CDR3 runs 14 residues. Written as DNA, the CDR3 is TGCAGCGTTCGACTAGCGGGAGGCGCCTACGAGCAGTACTTC. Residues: CSVRLAGGAYEQYF.

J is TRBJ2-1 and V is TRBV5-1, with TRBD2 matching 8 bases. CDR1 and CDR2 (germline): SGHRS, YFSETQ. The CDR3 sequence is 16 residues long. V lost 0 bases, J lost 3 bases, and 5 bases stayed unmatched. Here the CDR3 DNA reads TGCGCCAGCAGCTTGGTAGTGACTAGCGACTACAATGAGCAGTTCTTC. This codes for CASSLVVTSDYNEQFF.

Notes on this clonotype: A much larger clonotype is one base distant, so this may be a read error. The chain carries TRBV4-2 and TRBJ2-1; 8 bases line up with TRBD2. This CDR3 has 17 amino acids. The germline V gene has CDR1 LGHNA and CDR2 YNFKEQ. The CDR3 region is CASSQDEGLVSYNERFF. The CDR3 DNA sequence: TGTGCCAGCAGCCAAGATGAGGGACTAGTTTCCTACAATGAGCGGTTCTTC.

The CDR3 protein is CASSIDSGASGGWTQYF. In DNA form, the CDR3 reads TGTGCCAGTAGTATAGATTCCGGGGCTAGCGGGGGATGGACCCAGTACTTC. The rearrangement uses TRBV19 and TRBJ2-5; 10 bases fit TRBD2. V shed 0 bases, J shed 7 bases, and the junction held 11 bases outside the gene matches. The CDR3 consists of 17 residues. CDR1 and CDR2 (germline): LNHDA, SQIVND (reference sequence).

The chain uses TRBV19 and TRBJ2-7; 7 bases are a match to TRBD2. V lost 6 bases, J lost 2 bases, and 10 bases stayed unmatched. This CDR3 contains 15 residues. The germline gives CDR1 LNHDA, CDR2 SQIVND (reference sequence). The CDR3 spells CASRLKRGRTYEQYF. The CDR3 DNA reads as TGTGCCAGTAGGCTTAAGCGGGGTAGGACCTACGAGCAGTACTTC.

CDR3 bases: TGCAGTGAATCGAGCGGACAGCTAAATCAGCCCCAGCATTTT. Translating it yields CSESSGQLNQPQHF. This sequence joins TRBV20-1 and TRBJ1-5, with D possibly being TRBD1 (6 bases). Germline V gives CDR1 DFQATT, CDR2 SNEGSKA (reference sequence). Trimming cost V 7 bases and J 4 bases, with 17 bases left between them. The CDR3 is 14 amino acids.

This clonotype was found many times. Here the CDR3 DNA reads TGTGCCAGCACGCGCTCAATGGGGTTCTCCACTGGTGGCTACACCTTC. This translates into CASTRSMGFSTGGYTF. V is TRBV12-3 or TRBV12-4 and J is TRBJ1-2; D is undetermined. This CDR3 has 16 residues. Trimming took off 7 bases at V and 7 bases at J, with 25 bases between the two ends.